This T cell receptor (beta chain) comes out of a study of blood T cell repertoires in COVID-19 (dated by TCRdb to 2020 to 2021). About the investigation overall: Samples from collaborators originated in the United States, Italy and Spain and spanned both the acute and convalescent phases of COVID-19. The prospective study material was composed of cDNA or gDNA derived from T cells, B-cell-depleted T cells, or PBMCs. Subjects who had been exposed to COVID-19, were actively infected with it, or had recovered from it provided the deeply sampled blood TCRbeta repertoires that made up the dataset. The repertoires were released in a freely available public database intended as a resource for research on the immune response to SARS-CoV-2. Samples were obtained from the ongoing ImmuneRACE study (first 160 participants) and from 1,200 or so subjects provided by 6 global collaborators. Nearly every sample came with metadata listing a de-identified subject ID, COVID-19 status, age in years and sex. Where available, HLA class I and class II types were taken from metadata supplied by the sample provider and were not determined by assay-based typing.

Enrolling through a virtual design, the prospective study's participants ranged in age from roughly 18 to 95 years and lived across 20 to 25 United States geographic areas. In the prospective study, participants were assigned to cohorts based on the clinical history participants reported in a screening survey and a study questionnaire. Each participant in the prospective study had whole blood, serum and a nasopharyngeal or oropharyngeal swab collected by mobile phlebotomists. Additional blood draws and questionnaires over an approximately two-month period could optionally be provided by prospective study participants. Before DNA extraction, blood samples from the prospective study were shipped at room temperature or frozen. TCRbeta CDR3 regions were amplified from genomic DNA by means of the immunoSEQ Assay, a bias-controlled multiplex PCR. On the study's bioinformatics: Within the assay, amplification of reference gene primers was used to estimate how many nucleated cells each sample contained. To quantify the absolute abundance of each unique TCRbeta CDR3 rearrangement, sequence reads were collapsed and filtered. Productive Simpson clonality was computed per sample as the square root of Simpson's diversity index over productive rearrangements. TCRdb took over this immuneACCESS table, retaining in-frame rearrangements with V and J assigned. Such tables are incomplete; in checked studies, under half of the missing clones stem from an unresolved V gene, and the remainder is unexplained. The V and J calls and the clone size are those of that table, but D and trimming were determined from the DNA. The sample data list approximately 200,000 clones, and around 80% of these were observed just once. The top ten clones comprise about 7.2% of the sample.

Study-wide findings and limitations: Clinical and demographic metadata were provided uncurated, with the amount varying by source and participant.

For this clone: Its antigen is still unknown. Per-nucleotide qualities are absent, and no much larger clonotype sits a single base away.

The trim is 0 bases for V and 5 bases for J, with a gap of 10 bases between the germline ends. The germline V gene (reference sequence) yields MNHEY for CDR1 and SMNVEV for CDR2. The cysteine opens and the phenylalanine closes a CDR3 of 15 amino acids. Just the 45-base CDR3 DNA is kept, in frame starting at base 1. The sequencing input was PBMCs or T cells enriched from blood (not recorded which). The chain is assembled from TRBV27 and TRBJ2-2, and possibly TRBD1, on 5 matching bases. The TCR originated in a woman aged 35 to 49 with acute COVID-19. CDR3 sequence: CASSLSKGFTGELFF. The bases are TGTGCCAGCAGTTTATCGAAGGGGTTTACCGGGGAGCTGTTTTTT.